This TCR beta chain was recorded in a study of T cell repertoires in ileal Crohn's disease. In the study overall: At surgery, under 40% of patients smoked, with median disease duration 7.9 years. About half received postoperative treatment, some 10 with thiopurines and approximately 19 anti-TNF.

The time point here: inflamed ileum from the surgical specimen. Method: immunoSEQ multiplex PCR; TCRdb's copy keeps in-frame clones and lacks some. The table has 13,000 or so clones, over 75% seen once. The CDR3 has 13 amino acids. Between the trimmed V and J ends, which lost 0 bases and 6 bases, there was a span of 9 bases. In germline, CDR1 is SGHNT, CDR2 YYREEE (reference sequence). Study outcomes and limitations: Clonal expansions were more frequent in active smokers than non-smokers at surgery.

This clone was seen a few times. Its antigen is as yet unknown. The sequenced sample consisted of ileal tissue. The chain uses TRBV5-4 and TRBJ1-1, with D maybe TRBD1 (6 bases). This TCR came from an adult with Crohn's disease. The CDR3, as DNA: TGTGCCAGCAGCTTGGACAGGGTATCTGAAGCTTTCTTT. This encodes CASSLDRVSEAFF.